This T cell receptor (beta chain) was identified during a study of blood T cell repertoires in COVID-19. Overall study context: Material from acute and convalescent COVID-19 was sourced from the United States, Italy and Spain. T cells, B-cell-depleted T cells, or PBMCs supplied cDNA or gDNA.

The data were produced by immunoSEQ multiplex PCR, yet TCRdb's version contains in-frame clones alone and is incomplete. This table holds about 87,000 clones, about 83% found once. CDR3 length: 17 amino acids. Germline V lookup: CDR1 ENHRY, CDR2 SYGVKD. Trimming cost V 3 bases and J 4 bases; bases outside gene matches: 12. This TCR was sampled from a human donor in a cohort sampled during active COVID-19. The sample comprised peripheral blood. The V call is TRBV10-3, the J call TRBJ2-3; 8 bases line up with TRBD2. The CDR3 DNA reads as TGTGCCATCAGTGAATCATGGACTAGCCTCCCGGCAGATACGCAGTATTTT. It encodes CAISESWTSLPADTQYF.